The next 9 T cell receptor beta chains were all read from a single sample in a study of vaccination effects on CD4 cells after COVID-19. What these receptors recognize is not known. Sequencing in the ViraFEST assay came after antigen-specific CD4+ T cells had been expanded with viral peptide pools, which were used to stimulate PBMC. At the end of about 9 days of culture, CD4+ T cells were isolated. Infection dated between March and December 2020, before the Alpha, Beta and Delta variants reached the United States. Participants were given two doses of BNT162b2 or mRNA-1273 vaccine. Clones were read by immunoSEQ multiplex PCR, and TCRdb kept only the in-frame ones, dropping some. The sample lists about 15,000 clones, over 65% seen once, with approximately 21% in the top ten. This sample comprised CD4+ T cells from PBMCs cultured with SARS-CoV-2 spike peptides, obtained after COVID-19 vaccination. These receptors were obtained from a human donor who had a prior SARS-CoV-2 infection.

This clone turned up a few times. The V gene is TRBV18, the J gene TRBJ2-7; 9 bases are a match to TRBD1. The length of the CDR3 is 17 residues. CDR1 and CDR2 (germline): KGHSH, LQKENI. V trimming: 4 bases; J trimming: 7 bases; junction bases outside the gene matches: 17. The CDR3 here is CASSQSLPGQGGSEQYF. CDR3 nucleotides: TGTGCCAGCTCACAATCATTACCGGGACAGGGAGGATCGGAGCAGTACTTC. The full variable domain, rest sourced from reference TRBV18 and TRBJ2-7, is NAGVMQNPRHLVRRRGQEARLRCSPMKGHSHVYWYRQLPEEGLKFMVYLQKENIIDESGMPKERFSAEFPKEGPSILRIQQVVRGDSAAYFCASSQSLPGQGGSEQYFGPGTRLTVT.

The CDR3 nucleotides are TGTGCCAGCAGCGACCGGTCAGACCGGTACTATAATTCACCCCTCCACTTT. Protein product: CASSDRSDRYYNSPLHF. The gene calls are TRBV9 and TRBJ1-6; D is undetermined. Trimming removed 3 bases from V and 3 bases from J, with 16 bases in between. Germline assignment: CDR1 SGDLS and CDR2 YYNGEE. The CDR3 runs 17 residues.

The chain is built from TRBV5-5 and TRBJ2-7; 10 nucleotides agree with TRBD2. With V trimmed by 4 bases and J by 6 bases, 7 bases remained unmatched. Germline V gene data show CDR1 as SGHKS and CDR2 as YYEKEE (reference sequence). The CDR3 length is 14 residues. CDR3: CASSREREGGEQYF. In nucleotides, the CDR3 is TGTGCCAGCAGCCGCGAGCGGGAGGGTGGCGAGCAGTACTTC. Full variable domain (rest looked up from reference TRBV5-5 and TRBJ2-7): DAGVTQSPTHLIKTRGQQVTLRCSPISGHKSVSWYQQVLGQGPQFIFQYYEKEERGRGNFPDRFSARQFPNYSSELNVNALLLGDSALYLCASSREREGGEQYFGPGTRLTVT.

The chain recombines TRBV3-1 (or the pseudogene TRBV3-2) with TRBJ1-6; D call uncertain. This CDR3 has 15 residues. Trimming removed 2 bases from V and 8 bases from J, with 13 bases in between. Germline CDR1 is LGHDT and CDR2 is YNNKEL (reference sequence). The CDR3 region is CASSQTAGFDSPLHF. In nucleotides, the CDR3 is TGTGCCAGCAGCCAAACCGCGGGGTTCGATTCACCCCTCCACTTT.

This clone has a single count. The chain employs TRBV5-1 and TRBJ2-5, with 7 nucleotides matching TRBD1. Unmatched junction bases numbered 17, after V lost 5 bases and J lost 1 base. Germline V gene lookup returns CDR1 SGHRS and CDR2 YFSETQ. The CDR3 has 18 residues. This CDR3 is CASSFGTERWGTQETQYF. The DNA of the CDR3 is TGCGCCAGCAGTTTTGGGACAGAGAGGTGGGGCACCCAAGAGACCCAGTACTTC.

This chain links TRBV27 with TRBJ2-2, with unresolved D. The germline V and J ends were trimmed by 1 base and 4 bases, with 7 bases remaining between them. Germline CDR1 reads MNHEY; CDR2 reads SMNVEV (reference sequence). This CDR3 has 14 residues. The CDR3 spells CASSLYRGTGELFF. As DNA, the CDR3 is TGTGCCAGCAGTTTATATCGAGGCACCGGGGAGCTGTTTTTT.

Only a few counts were recorded for this clone. This chain joins TRBV12-5 and TRBJ2-1, with D perhaps matching TRBD2 (5 bases). The length of the CDR3 is 14 residues. Germline lookup yields CDR1 LGHNT and CDR2 FRNRAP. The V end lost 6 bases, the J end lost 8 bases, and 17 bases lay between the germline ends. CDR3 sequence: CASGSRPLRDEQFF. In DNA form, the CDR3 reads TGTGCTAGTGGCTCCCGACCTCTGCGGGATGAGCAGTTCTTC. The full variable domain, completed using reference TRBV12-5 and TRBJ2-1, is DARVTQTPRHKVTEMGQEVTMRCQPILGHNTVFWYRQTMMQGLELLAYFRNRAPLDDSGMPKDRFSAEMPDATLATLKIQPSEPRDSAVYFCASGSRPLRDEQFFGPGTRLTVL.

By share, this clone counts as medium-sized. This specimen includes other DNA sequences encoding the same CDR3. This chain uses TRBV2 with TRBJ1-4; 8 positions agree with TRBD1. The CDR3 length is 15 residues. The germline CDR1 and CDR2 sequences are SNHLY and FYNNEI. V dropped 3 bases and J dropped 2; count of bases not matched to a gene: 2. CDR3 DNA sequence: TGTGCCAGCAGTGAGAACAGGGGGACTAATGAAAAACTGTTTTTT. Residues: CASSENRGTNEKLFF.

V usage is TRBV4-2 and J usage is TRBJ2-5; no definite D call. The CDR3 sequence is 13 residues long. The V gene's germline CDR1 is LGHNA and CDR2 YNFKEQ. V lost 0 bases to trimming and J lost 7 bases, with 9 bases between them. CDR3 loop: CASSQDLWGTQYF. Written as DNA, the CDR3 is TGTGCCAGCAGCCAAGATCTGTGGGGGACCCAGTACTTC.